Here is one T cell receptor (beta chain) with its context. Its antigen is still unknown. The data belong to a study of cytomegalovirus exposure and HLA in healthy donors. Findings and limits, study-wide: As a later analysis showed, several of the most significant clusters appeared to be linked to common viral pathogens.

Losses at the gene ends were 5 bases for V and 5 bases for J; bases not matched to a gene: 7. The CDR3 consists of 14 residues. CDR1 and CDR2 from the germline V gene are SNHLY and FYNNEI. Researchers ran the PCR with 60 Vbeta and 13 Jbeta primers. The protocol was immunoSEQ multiplex PCR, while the TCRdb copy is restricted to in-frame clones and leaves out a portion. Of approximately 100,000 clones in the sample, over 70% were seen once. The sequenced sample was PBMCs. V gene TRBV2 combines with J gene TRBJ1-1; 8 nucleotides agree with TRBD1. The origin of this receptor is a woman in her 40s in good health and CMV-seronegative. DNA of the CDR3: TGTGCCAGCAGTTTACAGGGGGGGTGGACTGAAGCTTTCTTT. Amino acids: CASSLQGGWTEAFF.